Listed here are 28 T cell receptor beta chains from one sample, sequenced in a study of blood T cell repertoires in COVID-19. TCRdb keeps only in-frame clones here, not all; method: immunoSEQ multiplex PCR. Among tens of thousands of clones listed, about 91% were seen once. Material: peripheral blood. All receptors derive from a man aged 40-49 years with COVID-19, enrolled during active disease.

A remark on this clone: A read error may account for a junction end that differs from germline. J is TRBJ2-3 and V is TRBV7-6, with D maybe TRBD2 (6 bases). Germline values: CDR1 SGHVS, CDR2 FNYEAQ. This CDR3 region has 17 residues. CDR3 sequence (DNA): TGTGCCAGCAGCCCCCTTGGGGGACTCGACGGCACGGATACGCAGTATTTT. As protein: CASSPLGGLDGTDTQYF.

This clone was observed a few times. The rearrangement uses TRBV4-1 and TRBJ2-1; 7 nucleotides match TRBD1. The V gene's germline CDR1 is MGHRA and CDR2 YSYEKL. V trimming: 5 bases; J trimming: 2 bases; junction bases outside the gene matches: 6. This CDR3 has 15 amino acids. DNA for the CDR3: TGCGCCAGCAGCTTCCGGGACAGCGCCTACAATGAGCAGTTCTTC. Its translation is CASSFRDSAYNEQFF.

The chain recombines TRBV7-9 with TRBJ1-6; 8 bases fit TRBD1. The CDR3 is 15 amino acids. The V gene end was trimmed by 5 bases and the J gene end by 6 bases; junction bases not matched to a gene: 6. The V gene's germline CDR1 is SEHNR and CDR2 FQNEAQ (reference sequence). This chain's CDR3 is CASSGNRGINSPLHF. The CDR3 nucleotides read TGTGCCAGCAGCGGAAACAGGGGGATTAATTCACCCCTCCACTTT. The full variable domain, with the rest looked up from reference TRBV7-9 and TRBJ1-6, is DTGVSQNPRHKITKRGQNVTFRCDPISEHNRLYWYRQTLGQGPEFLTYFQNEAQLEKSRLLSDRFSAERPKGSFSTLEIQRTEQGDSAMYLCASSGNRGINSPLHFGNGTRLTVT.

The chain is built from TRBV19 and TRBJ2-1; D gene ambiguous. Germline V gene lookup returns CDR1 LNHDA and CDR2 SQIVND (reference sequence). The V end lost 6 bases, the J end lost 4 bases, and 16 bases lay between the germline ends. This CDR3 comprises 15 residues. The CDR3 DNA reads TGTGCCAGTAGCGTAAACCAATTTACTTACAATGAGCAGTTCTTC. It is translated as CASSVNQFTYNEQFF.

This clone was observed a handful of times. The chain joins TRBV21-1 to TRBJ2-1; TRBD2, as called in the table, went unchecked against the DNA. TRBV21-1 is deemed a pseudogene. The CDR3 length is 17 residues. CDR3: CASSKLAGGCSYNEQFF. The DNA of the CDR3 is TGTGCCAGCAGCAAACTAGCGGGAGGATGCTCCTACAATGAGCAGTTCTTC.

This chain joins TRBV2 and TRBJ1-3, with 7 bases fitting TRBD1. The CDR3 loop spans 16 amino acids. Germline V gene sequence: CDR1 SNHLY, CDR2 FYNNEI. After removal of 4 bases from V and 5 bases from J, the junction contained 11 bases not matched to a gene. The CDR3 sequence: CASSARAGQARNTIYF. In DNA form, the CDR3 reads TGTGCCAGCAGTGCCAGAGCAGGACAGGCTAGAAACACCATATATTTT.

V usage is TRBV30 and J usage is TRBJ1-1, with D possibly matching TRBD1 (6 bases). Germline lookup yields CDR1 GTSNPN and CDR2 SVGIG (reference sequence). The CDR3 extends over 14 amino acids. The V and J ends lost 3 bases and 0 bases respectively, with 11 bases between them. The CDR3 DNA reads TGTGCCTGGAGGGGGGACACTTTGAACACTGAAGCTTTCTTT. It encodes CAWRGDTLNTEAFF.

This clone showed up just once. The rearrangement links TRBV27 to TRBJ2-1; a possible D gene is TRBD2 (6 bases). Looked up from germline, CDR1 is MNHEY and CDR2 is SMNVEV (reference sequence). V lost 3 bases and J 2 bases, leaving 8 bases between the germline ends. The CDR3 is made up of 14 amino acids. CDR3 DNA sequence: TGTGCCAGCAGTTTGGGGGGACCCTACAATGAGCAGTTCTTC. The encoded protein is CASSLGGPYNEQFF.

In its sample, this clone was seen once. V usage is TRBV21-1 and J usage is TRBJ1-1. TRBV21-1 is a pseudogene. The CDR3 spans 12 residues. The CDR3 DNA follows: TGTGCCTGCTACAGGGAGGGTAATGAAGCTTTCTTT. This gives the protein CACYREGNEAFF.

The CDR3, as DNA: TGTGCCAGCAGCTTGACTGGGACTTCCCAACCCACCGGGGAGCTGTTTTTT. This codes for CASSLTGTSQPTGELFF. The chain couples TRBV7-3 to TRBJ2-2; tentatively, D is TRBD2 (6 bases). From germline, CDR1 is SGHTA and CDR2 FQGTGA. The CDR3 consists of 17 residues. The germline V and J ends were trimmed by 3 bases and 4 bases, with 18 bases remaining between them.

The CDR3 reads CASRDATGKTFF. CDR3 DNA sequence: TGCGCCAGCAGAGATGCTACAGGGAAGACTTTCTTT. This chain links TRBV10-1 with TRBJ1-1; a possible D gene is TRBD1 (6 bases). V shed 6 bases and J shed 12 bases, with 17 bases lying between them. Germline V gene data show CDR1 as WNHNN and CDR2 as SYGVQD (reference sequence). This CDR3 has 12 residues.

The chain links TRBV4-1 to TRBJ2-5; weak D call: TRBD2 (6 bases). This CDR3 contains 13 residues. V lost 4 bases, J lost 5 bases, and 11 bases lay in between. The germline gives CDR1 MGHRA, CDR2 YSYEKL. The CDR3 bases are TGCGCCAGCAGCCGACTAGTTTCGGAGACCCAGTACTTC. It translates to CASSRLVSETQYF.

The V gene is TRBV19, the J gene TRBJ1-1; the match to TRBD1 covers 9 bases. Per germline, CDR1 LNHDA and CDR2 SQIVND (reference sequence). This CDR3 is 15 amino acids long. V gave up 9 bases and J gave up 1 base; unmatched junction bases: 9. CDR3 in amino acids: CASLTTGGKNTEAFF. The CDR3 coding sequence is TGTGCCAGCCTAACAACAGGGGGCAAGAACACTGAAGCTTTCTTT.

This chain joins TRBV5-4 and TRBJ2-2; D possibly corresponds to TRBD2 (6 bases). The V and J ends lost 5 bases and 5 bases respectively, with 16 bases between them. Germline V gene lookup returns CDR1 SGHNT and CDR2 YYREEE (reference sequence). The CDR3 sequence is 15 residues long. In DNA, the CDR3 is TGTGCCAGCAGGGCTATGGGGGGAGGTACCGGGGAGCTGTTTTTT. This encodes CASRAMGGGTGELFF.

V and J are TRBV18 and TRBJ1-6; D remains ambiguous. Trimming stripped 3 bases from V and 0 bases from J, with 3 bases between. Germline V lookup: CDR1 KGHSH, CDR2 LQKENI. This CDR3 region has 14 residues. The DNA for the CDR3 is TGTGCCAGCTCACCCCTCTCCTATAATTCACCCCTCCACTTT. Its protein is CASSPLSYNSPLHF.

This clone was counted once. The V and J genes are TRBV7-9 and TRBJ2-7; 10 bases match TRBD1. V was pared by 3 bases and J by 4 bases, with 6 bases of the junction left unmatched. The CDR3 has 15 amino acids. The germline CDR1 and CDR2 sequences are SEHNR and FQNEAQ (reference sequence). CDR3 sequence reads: CASSFPGQGNYEQYF. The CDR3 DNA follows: TGTGCCAGCAGCTTCCCGGGACAGGGGAATTACGAGCAGTACTTC.

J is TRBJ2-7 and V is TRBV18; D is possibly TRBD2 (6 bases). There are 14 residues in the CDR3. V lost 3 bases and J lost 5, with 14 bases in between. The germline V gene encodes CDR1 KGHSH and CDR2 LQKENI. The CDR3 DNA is TGTGCCAGCTCACCTACACAGCGGGCCAACGAGCAGTACTTC. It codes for CASSPTQRANEQYF.

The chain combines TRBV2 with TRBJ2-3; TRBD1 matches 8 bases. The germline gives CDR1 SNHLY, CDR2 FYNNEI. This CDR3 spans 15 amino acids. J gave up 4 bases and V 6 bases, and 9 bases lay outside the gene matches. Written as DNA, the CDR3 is TGTGCCAGCAGAGACGGGGCAGGGGGCGCAGATACGCAGTATTTT. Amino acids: CASRDGAGGADTQYF.

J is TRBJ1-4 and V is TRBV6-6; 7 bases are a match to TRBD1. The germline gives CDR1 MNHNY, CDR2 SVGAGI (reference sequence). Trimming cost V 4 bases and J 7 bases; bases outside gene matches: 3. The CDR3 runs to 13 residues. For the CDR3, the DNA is TGTGCCAGCAGTTTTGCAGGGGGTGAAAAACTGTTTTTT. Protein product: CASSFAGGEKLFF.

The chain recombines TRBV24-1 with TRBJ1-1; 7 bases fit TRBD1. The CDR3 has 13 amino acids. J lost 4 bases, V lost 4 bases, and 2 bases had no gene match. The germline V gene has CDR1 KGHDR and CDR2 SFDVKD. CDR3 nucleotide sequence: TGTGCCACCAGTGACCAGGGGGGCACTGAAGCTTTCTTT. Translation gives CATSDQGGTEAFF.

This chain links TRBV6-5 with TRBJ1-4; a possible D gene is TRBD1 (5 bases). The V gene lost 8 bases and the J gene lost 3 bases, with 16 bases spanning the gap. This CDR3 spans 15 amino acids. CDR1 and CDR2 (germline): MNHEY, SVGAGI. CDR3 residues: CASRREGSSNEKLFF. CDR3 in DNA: TGTGCCAGCCGCCGGGAGGGGTCGTCTAATGAAAAACTGTTTTTT.

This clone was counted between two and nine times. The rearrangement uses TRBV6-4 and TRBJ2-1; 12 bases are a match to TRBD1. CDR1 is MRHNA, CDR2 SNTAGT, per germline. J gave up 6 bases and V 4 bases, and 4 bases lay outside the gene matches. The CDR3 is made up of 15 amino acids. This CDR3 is CASSVGTGGRNEQFF. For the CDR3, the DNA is TGTGCCAGCAGTGTAGGGACAGGGGGCCGCAATGAGCAGTTCTTC.

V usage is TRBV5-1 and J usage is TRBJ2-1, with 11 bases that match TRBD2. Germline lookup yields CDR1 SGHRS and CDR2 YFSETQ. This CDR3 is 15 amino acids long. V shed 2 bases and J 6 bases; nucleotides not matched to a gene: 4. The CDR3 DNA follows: TGCGCCAGCAGCTTATCCGGGACTAGCGGCAATGAGCAGTTCTTC. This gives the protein CASSLSGTSGNEQFF.

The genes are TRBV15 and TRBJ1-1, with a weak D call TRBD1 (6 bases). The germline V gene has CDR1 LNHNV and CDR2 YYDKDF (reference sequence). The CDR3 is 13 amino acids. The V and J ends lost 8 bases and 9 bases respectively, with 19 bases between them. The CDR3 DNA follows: TGTGCCACCGGAACGGACTTGGGGGCGCAAGCTTTCTTT. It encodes CATGTDLGAQAFF.

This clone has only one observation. In nucleotides, the CDR3 is TGTGCCAGCAGTGACCAGGTTATCTATGGCTACACCTTC. Protein: CASSDQVIYGYTF. This rearrangement joins TRBV2 to TRBJ1-2; no firm D call. The CDR3 has 13 amino acids. V dropped 3 bases and J dropped 4 bases, with 9 bases sitting between them. Looked up from germline, CDR1 is SNHLY and CDR2 is FYNNEI.

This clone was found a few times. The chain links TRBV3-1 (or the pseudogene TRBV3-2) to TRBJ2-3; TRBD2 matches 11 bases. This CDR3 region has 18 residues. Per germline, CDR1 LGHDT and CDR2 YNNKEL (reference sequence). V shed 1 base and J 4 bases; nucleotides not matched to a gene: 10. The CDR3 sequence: CASSQGLAGPDGSDTQYF. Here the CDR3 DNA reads TGTGCCAGCAGCCAAGGACTAGCGGGGCCCGACGGGTCAGATACGCAGTATTTT.

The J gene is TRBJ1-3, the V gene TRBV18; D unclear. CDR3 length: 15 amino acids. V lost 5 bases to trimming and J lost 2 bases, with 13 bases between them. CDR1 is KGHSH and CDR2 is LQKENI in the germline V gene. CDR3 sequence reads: CASSAETRAGNTIYF. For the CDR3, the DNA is TGTGCCAGCTCAGCCGAAACGCGGGCTGGAAACACCATATATTTT. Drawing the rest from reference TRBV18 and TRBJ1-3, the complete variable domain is NAGVMQNPRHLVRRRGQEARLRCSPMKGHSHVYWYRQLPEEGLKFMVYLQKENIIDESGMPKERFSAEFPKEGPSILRIQQVVRGDSAAYFCASSAETRAGNTIYFGEGSWLTVV.

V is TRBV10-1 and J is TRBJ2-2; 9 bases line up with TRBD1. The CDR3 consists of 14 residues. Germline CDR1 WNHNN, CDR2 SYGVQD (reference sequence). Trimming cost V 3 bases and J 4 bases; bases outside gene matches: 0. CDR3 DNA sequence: TGCGCCAGCAGTGAACAGGGGGCCACCGGGGAGCTGTTTTTT. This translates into CASSEQGATGELFF.